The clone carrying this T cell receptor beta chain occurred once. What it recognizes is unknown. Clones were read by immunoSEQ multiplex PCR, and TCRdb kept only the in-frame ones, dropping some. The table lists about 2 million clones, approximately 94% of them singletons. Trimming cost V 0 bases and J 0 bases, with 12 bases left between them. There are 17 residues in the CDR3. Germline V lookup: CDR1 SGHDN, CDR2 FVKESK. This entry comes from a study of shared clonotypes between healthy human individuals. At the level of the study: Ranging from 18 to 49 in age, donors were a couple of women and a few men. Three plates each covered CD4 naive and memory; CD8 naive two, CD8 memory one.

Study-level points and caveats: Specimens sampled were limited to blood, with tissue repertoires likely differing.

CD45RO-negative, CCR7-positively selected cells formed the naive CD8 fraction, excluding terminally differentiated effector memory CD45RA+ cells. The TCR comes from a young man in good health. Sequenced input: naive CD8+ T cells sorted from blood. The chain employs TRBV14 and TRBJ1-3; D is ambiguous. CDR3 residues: CASSQDWSEGSGNTIYF. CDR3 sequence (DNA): TGTGCCAGCAGCCAAGATTGGTCGGAGGGCTCTGGAAACACCATATATTTT. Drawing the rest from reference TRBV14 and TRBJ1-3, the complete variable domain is EAGVTQFPSHSVIEKGQTVTLRCDPISGHDNLYWYRRVMGKEIKFLLHFVKESKQDESGMPNNRFLAERTGGTYSTLKVQPAELEDSGVYFCASSQDWSEGSGNTIYFGEGSWLTVV.